One T cell receptor (beta chain) is described in this entry. This clone was detected a few times. The antigen it binds to is not known. No much larger clonotype is one base removed from it; base qualities were not supplied. This sample is part of a study of cytomegalovirus exposure and HLA in healthy donors (TCRdb year 2017). Describing the broader study: An earlier analysis of some 500 of the donors reported roughly 270 Gb of sequence data and 100 million to 140 million unique TCR beta sequences from 150 million to 200 million T cells. An early release covering some 640 HLA-typed donors comprised 250 to 350 gigabases of sequencing data and 85 million or so unique TCR sequences. Among the roughly 390 genotyped donors, approximately 76% belonged to the genetic ancestry cluster associated with self-reported Caucasian donors. The study aimed to test whether signatures of past pathogen exposure could be identified by cataloging public T cell receptors. The study profiled the T cell repertoires of more than 500 subjects by immunosequencing and related them to cytomegalovirus serostatus. Along with the approximately 650-subject first cohort, a separate validation cohort of about 110 different subjects was used. To predict cytomegalovirus infection status, the study combined high-throughput TCR immunosequencing, statistical association of individual TCRs with disease status, and machine learning. In a later analysis, previously published TCR beta repertoires from 550 to 700 donors were re-analyzed and high-resolution HLA genotyping was added so that TCR occurrence patterns could be studied. In the later analysis, no new phenotypic data were used to find candidate immune exposures; instead, reliance was placed on TCR beta sequences and their occurrence across donors. An earlier analysis of roughly 580 of the donors used high-throughput TCR beta sequencing to judge whether each TCR beta V gene segment behaved as functional or pseudogenic. Donor age, sex, ethnicity and CMV serostatus were collected together with the repertoire data. A later genetic analysis took genome-wide SNP genotypes for about three fifths of the roughly 670 donors and used that subset as a discovery cohort. All discovery cohort repertoires had been generated using a single sequencing platform. HLA typing included class I and class II loci at four-digit resolution. The number of donors typed differed by locus, with about 629-640 for A, B, C, DRB1 and DQB1, 522 for DQA1, approximately 570 for DPA1, and around 430 for DPB1. About five DR-DQ haplotypes were handled as single units for association and clustering because linkage in the cohort was strong. Across approximately 420 genotyped donors of the cohort, an average of about 250,000 unique TCR beta nucleotide sequences per donor were sequenced, and around 19% of those sequences were non-productive.

General conclusions and limits of the study: A total of fewer than 200 TCR beta chains were listed by the study as associated with cytomegalovirus. Most TCR sequences were observed very rarely across donors, whereas some public TCRs were present in many individuals. Specific HLA alleles were associated with about 17,000 TCR beta sequences at a false discovery rate of 0.05 in a later analysis. Because HLA typing was unavailable for some donors at each locus, only the typed subset was used in association tests. CMV serostatus was the only immune exposure information available for the cohort. The authors suggested that the approach could potentially be generalized to other disease states and immunological phenotypes. The cohort was sequenced for TCR beta chains only, and without alpha or paired-chain data the features that could be detected were limited. V-gene and J-gene trimming of TCR beta chains was associated with a missense DCLRE1C variant in a later genetic analysis, and the association was replicated in an independent cohort. In a later analysis, most CMV-associated TCR beta chains were found to appear HLA-restricted, with HLA associations seemingly driven largely by CMV exposure. In a later analysis, several top co-occurrence clusters were reported to appear linked to parvovirus B19, influenza, CMV and Epstein-Barr virus. Because counts were too low, roughly 18 rarely observed V segments, including chromosome 9 orphons, were left out of the earlier analysis of approximately 500 of the donors. Roughly uniform sequencing depth across donors was assumed in presence/absence analyses, although this assumption may not hold. Some IMGT-functional V segments, including TRBV6-2 and TRBV6-3, could not be told apart with the 87-base-pair reads, so those segments were excluded. A later genetic analysis reported fewer N-insertions in productive TCRs among donors in an Asian-associated ancestry cluster than the roughly 700-donor mean. In a later analysis, TCR association rates were found to vary across HLA loci, with the most associated TCRs seen for DRB1 alleles and the fewest for HLA-C alleles. The classifier was reported to diagnose cytomegalovirus status with high specificity and sensitivity in both the original and validation cohorts. In vitro tests confirmed that a few of the cytomegalovirus-associated TCR beta chains recognize cytomegalovirus antigens. In a later analysis, HLA-associated TCR beta chains were found to be more clonally expanded and to have lower generation probabilities than equally common non-associated chains. A further reported finding was that TCR beta sequences accurately predicted the HLA-A and HLA-B alleles for most subjects in the first cohort. Linkage disequilibrium might explain the correlated functional status among segregating V segments, but an unknown experimental factor could not be excluded. A cluster of highly shared sequence variants was judged likely to be a technical artifact of the sequencing pipeline. An earlier analysis of some 560 of the donors showed that most TCR beta V segments appeared in productive rearrangements either about 90% or about 30% of the time, which broadly matched IMGT annotations. Strong co-occurrence of HLA alleles, especially DR and DQ, made assigning TCR associations to individual alleles difficult.

Including the terminal cysteine and phenylalanine, the CDR3 comprises 15 residues. This entry keeps only the CDR3 DNA: 45 bases, framed from base 1. The CDR1 and CDR2 encoded by the germline V gene (reference sequence) are MNHEY and SMNVEV. Trimming costs V 1 base and J 5 bases, and their ends lie 12 bases apart. Libraries were built with the immunoSEQ multiplex PCR assay. For the multiplex PCR, a mixture combining 60 forward primers for TCR Vbeta segments and 13 reverse primers for TCR Jbeta segments was used. The CDR3 region of rearranged TCR beta genes was amplified from genomic DNA by a multiplex PCR assay. The Illumina HiSeq System was used to sequence the amplified TCR beta libraries as 87-base-pair reads. In the paper's pipeline: A later analysis counted about 82 million unique TCR beta chains across the 650 to 700 repertoires, and some 12 million of these chains were shared by at least two donors. A nearest-neighbor algorithm error-corrected the raw reads and collapsed the reads into unique sequences, merging closely related sequences to remove PCR and sequencing errors. CDR3 sequences were aligned to IMGT reference sequences to assign V, D and J gene segments. Each retained sequence needed at least a six-nucleotide match to both a V gene segment and a J gene segment. Rearrangements were classified as productive when the CDR3 lacked stop codons and remained in frame with V and J, and all other rearrangements were classified as non-productive. CDR3 was defined by IMGT convention, running from the second conserved V-encoded cysteine to the conserved J-encoded phenylalanine. The earlier analysis of some 550 of the donors excluded any sequence lacking an unambiguous match to a single V gene segment. In an earlier analysis of 587 of the donors, V segments were called functional above 56.7% productive rearrangements and were called segregating when the between-donor standard deviation exceeded 5%. To diagnose cytomegalovirus status from the catalog of TCR beta chain sequences, a statistical classification framework was built. V and J gene assignment, in a later analysis, came from comparing TCR nucleotide sequences with IMGT/GENE-DB human TR gene sequences. A later analysis assigned CDR3 sequences and most-parsimonious VDJ recombination scenarios with the TCRdist pipeline. In a later analysis, each TCR beta chain was defined by its CDR3 amino acid sequence together with its V-gene family, and reads without a unique V-gene family were excluded. As a way to deal with suspected cross-contamination and a sequencing artifact, a later analysis dropped roughly 620 nucleotide sequences that were highly shared and had low generation probability. In a later analysis, a clonal expansion index was calculated for each public chain from normalized within-repertoire ranks of inferred template counts. A later analysis computed generation probabilities with a VDJ recombination model fitted to out-of-frame rearrangements, and checked the results against IGoR. In a later analysis, hypergeometric tests were used to score TCR-TCR, TCR-HLA and TCR-CMV co-occurrence, with a repertoire-size bias correction applied to TCR pairs. A later analysis estimated false discovery rates by permuting HLA or CMV assignments 20 times. In a later analysis, co-occurring TCRs were grouped with DBSCAN, and TCRdist sequence similarity was added when clustering was performed within HLA-allele-positive subsets. For co-occurrence clustering, repertoires with fewer than 30,000 or more than 120,000 public chains were excluded, along with roughly 5 repertoires with anomalous nucleotide sharing. This is the immuneACCESS table as TCRdb keeps it, with only in-frame sequences that have V and J called. A part of the clones is gone; compared with another copy, unresolved V genes explain less than half, and the rest is unexplained. Clonal size and the V and J genes are those of that table, whereas D and trimming came from the DNA. The sample profile shows approximately 180,000 clones; 80% to 85% of them were found once. The ten largest clones represent less than 1.1% of the sample.

The cohort was made up of hundreds of healthy bone marrow donors. Cohort members were all nominally healthy when sampled, although unrecorded immune exposures were likely present. The donor tested CMV seronegative and was one of the 352 seronegative cohort members. A peripheral blood sample was provided by each donor, and peripheral blood mononuclear cells were used for TCR beta sequencing. The Qiagen DNeasy Blood Extraction Kit was used to extract genomic DNA from the blood cell samples. The source material was PBMCs. The source is a woman in her forties in good health and CMV-seronegative. Recombination connected TRBV27 to TRBJ1-5, with no confidently assigned D gene. The CDR3 sequence is CASSLLGGGDQPQHF. The nucleotides are TGTGCCAGCAGTTTATTAGGTGGCGGCGATCAGCCCCAGCATTTT.